This TCR beta chain comes out of a study of control samples from healthy donors and cancer patients. The CDR3 length is 14 residues. Per germline, CDR1 LNHDA and CDR2 SQIVND (reference sequence). The V gene end was trimmed by 9 bases and the J gene end by 0 bases; junction bases not matched to a gene: 5. Generated by immunoSEQ multiplex PCR, the TCRdb table keeps only in-frame clones and is missing some. The sample has around 100,000 clones; about 90% are singletons. The chain couples TRBV19 to TRBJ1-3; 7 bases align to TRBD1. Sequencing input: blood. The receptor's source is a woman aged 50 to 60 in good health. The CDR3 spells CASLRGASGNTIYF. The CDR3 bases are TGTGCCAGCCTCAGGGGGGCCTCTGGAAACACCATATATTTT.